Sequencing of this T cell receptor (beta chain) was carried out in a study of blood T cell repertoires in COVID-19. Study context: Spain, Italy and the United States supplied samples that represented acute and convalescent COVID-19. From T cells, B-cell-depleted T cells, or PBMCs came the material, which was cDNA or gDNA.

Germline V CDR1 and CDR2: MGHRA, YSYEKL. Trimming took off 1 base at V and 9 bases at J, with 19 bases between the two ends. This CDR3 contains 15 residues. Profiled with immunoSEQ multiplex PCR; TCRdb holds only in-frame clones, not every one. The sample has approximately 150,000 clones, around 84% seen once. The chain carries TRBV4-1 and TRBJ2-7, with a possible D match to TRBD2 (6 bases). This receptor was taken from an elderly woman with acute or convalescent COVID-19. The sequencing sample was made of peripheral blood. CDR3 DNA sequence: TGCGCCAGCAGCCAAGCCGAAGGGACTTATTGGGCGCAGTACTTC. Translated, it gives CASSQAEGTYWAQYF.